The 13 T cell receptor beta chains in this list originate from one sample, sequenced in a study of OX40 agonist ivuxolimab in advanced cancers. Some clones are missing from TCRdb's copy, which holds only in-frame ones; the method was immunoSEQ multiplex PCR. The data contain about 71,000 clones, around 94% of them singletons. Here the sequenced sample was CD4+ or CD8+ T cells sorted from blood, taken in a trial of the OX40 agonist ivuxolimab. Receptors originate from an adult with an advanced solid tumor such as melanoma, head and neck, liver or kidney cancer.

The chain combines TRBV19 with TRBJ2-1; 9 nucleotides align to TRBD1. The CDR3 is 16 residues long. CDR1 is LNHDA and CDR2 is SQIVND in the germline V gene (reference sequence). V lost 3 bases, J lost 6 bases, and 9 bases stayed unmatched. The CDR3 sequence is CASSIMPQGAINEQFF. Here the CDR3 DNA reads TGTGCCAGTAGTATCATGCCACAGGGGGCTATCAATGAGCAGTTCTTC.

The chain has TRBV29-1 and TRBJ1-3, with 9 bases that match TRBD1. Germline lookup yields CDR1 SQVTM and CDR2 ANQGSEA. V was clipped by 6 bases and J by 0 bases; unmatched bases: 6. The CDR3 consists of 15 residues. CDR3 protein: CSVMTGGISGNTIYF. CDR3 in DNA: TGCAGCGTCATGACAGGGGGAATCTCTGGAAACACCATATATTTT. Full variable domain (missing parts from reference TRBV29-1 and TRBJ1-3): SAVISQKPSRDICQRGTSLTIQCQVDSQVTMMFWYRQQPGQSLTLIATANQGSEATYESGFVIDKFPISRPNLTFSTLTVSNMSPEDSSIYLCSVMTGGISGNTIYFGEGSWLTVV.

This rearrangement joins TRBV7-8 to TRBJ2-5, with 8 nucleotides matching TRBD1. The CDR3 is made up of 15 amino acids. The germline V gene has CDR1 SGHVS and CDR2 FQNEAQ. V trimming: 4 bases; J trimming: 9 bases; junction bases outside the gene matches: 13. CDR3 in DNA: TGTGCCAGCAGCTACAGGGTGGGGGACAGGAGGGCCCAGTACTTC. Protein product: CASSYRVGDRRAQYF.

The chain joins TRBV7-9 to TRBJ1-6; possibly TRBD1 for D (5 bases). The V gene's germline CDR1 is SEHNR and CDR2 FQNEAQ (reference sequence). Trimming took 3 bases from V and 8 from J, leaving 23 bases between them. The CDR3 runs to 18 residues. The chain's CDR3 is CASSFLRDPPMSDSPLHF. For the CDR3, the DNA is TGTGCCAGCAGCTTCCTCCGGGACCCCCCGATGTCAGATTCACCCCTCCACTTT.

This sequence joins TRBV4-2 and TRBJ2-7, with 8 nucleotides matching TRBD2. Germline V lookup: CDR1 LGHNA, CDR2 YNFKEQ. This CDR3 region has 16 residues. J lost 2 bases, V lost 1 base, and 7 bases had no gene match. CDR3 nucleotides: TGTGCCAGCAGCCAAGTAGGGACGGGGGGGACCTACGAGCAGTACTTC. It encodes CASSQVGTGGTYEQYF.

The chain links TRBV5-6 to TRBJ2-7; 8 nucleotides match TRBD2. The CDR3 sequence is 14 residues long. Germline V lookup: CDR1 SGHDT, CDR2 YYEEEE. J gave up 6 bases and V 0 bases, and 5 bases lay outside the gene matches. Here the CDR3 DNA reads TGTGCCAGCAGCTTGGTAGGACTAGCCTCCGAGCAGTACTTC. Its protein is CASSLVGLASEQYF. The variable domain in full, completed from reference TRBV5-6 and TRBJ2-7, reads DAGVTQSPTHLIKTRGQQVTLRCSPKSGHDTVSWYQQALGQGPQFIFQYYEEEERQRGNFPDRFSGHQFPNYSSELNVNALLLGDSALYLCASSLVGLASEQYFGPGTRLTVT.

As concerns this clone: The junction shows a germline mismatch at one end, possibly a read error. This rearrangement joins TRBV5-4 to TRBJ2-7; a weak D match, TRBD2 (6 bases). Germline-derived CDR1 and CDR2 are SGHNT and YYREEE (reference sequence). The CDR3 runs to 14 residues. The CDR3 spells CASNLGGDSYEQYF. The CDR3, as DNA: TGTGCCAGCAACTTGGGCGGGGACTCCTACGAGCAGTACTTC.

The J gene is TRBJ2-2, the V gene TRBV28; D is tentatively TRBD1 or TRBD2 (5 bases each). V lost 3 bases to trimming and J lost 5 bases, with 19 bases between them. This CDR3 comprises 17 residues. Germline V gene lookup returns CDR1 MDHEN and CDR2 SYDVKM. The CDR3: CASSLTEYRGLTGELFF. DNA for the CDR3: TGTGCCAGCAGTTTGACAGAGTACCGGGGATTGACCGGGGAGCTGTTTTTT.

For the CDR3, the DNA is TGTGCCAGCAGTTACAGCGGGGCCTCCTACGAGCAGTACTTC. Translated: CASSYSGASYEQYF. The chain joins TRBV28 to TRBJ2-7; 7 bases align to TRBD2. This CDR3 has 14 amino acids. The junction had 3 bases not matched to a gene; V was cut back by 4 bases and J by 0 bases. In germline, CDR1 is MDHEN, CDR2 SYDVKM.

This sequence joins TRBV5-1 and TRBJ1-2; 10 bases match TRBD1. Germline values: CDR1 SGHRS, CDR2 YFSETQ. Trimming removed 3 bases from V and 3 bases from J; junction bases left unmatched: 2. The CDR3 covers 14 residues. This CDR3 reads CASSSTGGDYGYTF. In nucleotides, the CDR3 is TGCGCCAGCAGCTCGACAGGGGGCGACTATGGCTACACCTTC. Based on the CDR3 plus reference TRBV5-1 and TRBJ1-2, the full variable domain is KAGVTQTPRYLIKTRGQQVTLSCSPISGHRSVSWYQQTPGQGLQFLFEYFSETQRNKGNFPGRFSGRQFSNSRSEMNVSTLELGDSALYLCASSSTGGDYGYTFGSGTRLTVV.

This chain connects TRBV7-2 to TRBJ2-3; D is tentatively TRBD1 or TRBD2 (5 bases each). Germline V gives CDR1 SGHTA, CDR2 FQGNSA. With 3 bases removed from V and 2 bases from J, the gap between germline ends came to 18 bases. The length of the CDR3 is 17 residues. The CDR3, as DNA: TGTGCCAGCAGCTTGGAGTCCCGGGACCGAGTCACAGATACGCAGTATTTT. This translates into CASSLESRDRVTDTQYF.

This rearrangement joins TRBV5-6 to TRBJ2-3; 10 nucleotides align to TRBD2. The junction had 7 bases not matched to a gene; V was cut back by 4 bases and J by 5 bases. The germline gives CDR1 SGHDT, CDR2 YYEEEE. The length of the CDR3 is 15 residues. This chain's CDR3 is CASSGPGLALDTQYF. CDR3 in DNA: TGTGCCAGCAGCGGACCGGGACTAGCGTTAGATACGCAGTATTTT.

The chain combines TRBV7-8 with TRBJ2-2; weak D call: TRBD2 (5 bases). Germline V gene data show CDR1 as SGHVS and CDR2 as FQNEAQ. The CDR3 contains 16 residues. V shed 5 bases and J shed 7 bases, with 20 bases lying between them. The CDR3 bases are TGTGCCAGCAGCCCGACCCCCGGGGTACCTAACGGGGAGCTGTTTTTT. This codes for CASSPTPGVPNGELFF.